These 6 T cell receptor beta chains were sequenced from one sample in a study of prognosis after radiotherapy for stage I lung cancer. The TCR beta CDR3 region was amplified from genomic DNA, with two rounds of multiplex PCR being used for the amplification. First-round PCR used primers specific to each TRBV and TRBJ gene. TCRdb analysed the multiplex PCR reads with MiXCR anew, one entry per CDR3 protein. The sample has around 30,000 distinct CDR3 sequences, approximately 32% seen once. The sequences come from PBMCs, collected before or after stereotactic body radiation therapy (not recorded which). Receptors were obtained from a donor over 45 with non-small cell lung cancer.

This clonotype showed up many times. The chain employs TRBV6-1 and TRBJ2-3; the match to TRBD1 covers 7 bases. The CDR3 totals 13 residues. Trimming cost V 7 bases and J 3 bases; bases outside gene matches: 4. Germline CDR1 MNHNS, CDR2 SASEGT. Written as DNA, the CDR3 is TGTGCCAGCATTGGACAGGAGACAGATACGCAGTATTTT. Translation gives CASIGQETDTQYF.

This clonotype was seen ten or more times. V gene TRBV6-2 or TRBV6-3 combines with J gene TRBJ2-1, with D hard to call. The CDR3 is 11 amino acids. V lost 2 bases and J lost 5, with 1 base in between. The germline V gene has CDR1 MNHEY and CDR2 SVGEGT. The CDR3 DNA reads TGTGCCAGCAGTTACCACAATGAGCAGTTCTTC. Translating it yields CASSYHNEQFF.

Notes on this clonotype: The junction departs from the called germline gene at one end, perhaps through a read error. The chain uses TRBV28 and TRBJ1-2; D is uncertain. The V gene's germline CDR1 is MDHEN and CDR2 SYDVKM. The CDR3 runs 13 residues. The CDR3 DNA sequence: TGTGCCAGCGGTTTGGGAGGGTCTTACGGCTACACCTTC. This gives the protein CASGLGGSYGYTF.

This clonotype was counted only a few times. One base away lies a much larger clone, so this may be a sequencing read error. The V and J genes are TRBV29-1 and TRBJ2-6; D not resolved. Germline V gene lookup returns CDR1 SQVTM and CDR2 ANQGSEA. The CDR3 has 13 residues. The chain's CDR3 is CIVEVTGANVLTF. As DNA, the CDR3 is TGCATCGTTGAGGTAACTGGGGCCAACGTCCTGACTTTC.

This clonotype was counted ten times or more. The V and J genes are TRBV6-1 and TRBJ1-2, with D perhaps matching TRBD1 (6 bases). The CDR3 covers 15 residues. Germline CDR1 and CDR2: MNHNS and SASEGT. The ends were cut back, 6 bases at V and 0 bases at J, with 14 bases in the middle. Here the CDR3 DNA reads TGTGCCAGCAGCTCCCGGGACAACGCTAACTATGGCTACACCTTC. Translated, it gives CASSSRDNANYGYTF.

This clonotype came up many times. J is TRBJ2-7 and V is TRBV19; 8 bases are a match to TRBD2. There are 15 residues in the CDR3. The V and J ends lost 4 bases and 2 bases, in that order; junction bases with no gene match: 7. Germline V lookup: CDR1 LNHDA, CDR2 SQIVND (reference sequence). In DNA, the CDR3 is TGTGCCAGTAGTACTAGCGGGCGAGGGACCTACGAGCAGTACTTC. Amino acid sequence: CASSTSGRGTYEQYF.